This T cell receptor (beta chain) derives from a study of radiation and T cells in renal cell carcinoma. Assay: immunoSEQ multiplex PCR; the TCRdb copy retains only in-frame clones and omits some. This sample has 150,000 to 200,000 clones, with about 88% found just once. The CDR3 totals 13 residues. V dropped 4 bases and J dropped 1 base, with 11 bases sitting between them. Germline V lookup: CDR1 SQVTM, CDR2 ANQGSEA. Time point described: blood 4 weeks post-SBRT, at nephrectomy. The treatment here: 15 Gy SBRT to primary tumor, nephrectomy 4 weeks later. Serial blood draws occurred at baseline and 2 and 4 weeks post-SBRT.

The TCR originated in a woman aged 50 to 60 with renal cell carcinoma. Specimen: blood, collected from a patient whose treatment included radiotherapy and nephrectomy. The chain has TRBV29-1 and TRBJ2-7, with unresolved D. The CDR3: CSVAARSSYEQYF. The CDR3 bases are TGCAGCGTTGCGGCGCGGTCGTCCTACGAGCAGTACTTC.